The rows below give T cell receptor beta chains drawn from one sample of a study of CD8+ T cells in alopecia areata. Profiled with immunoSEQ multiplex PCR; TCRdb holds only in-frame clones, not every one. This sample has about 160,000 clones; less than 70% occur once, and the top ten carry approximately 0.9%. This specimen consisted of CD4+ T cells sorted from blood, obtained at week 4, from a patient treated with tofacitinib. These receptors all stem from a human donor with alopecia areata. CDR3s include the opening cysteine and the closing phenylalanine or tryptophan. D genes are given only for firm matches. Clone size is shown for a subset of rows, as once, few, many or a class of expanded clone.

J	size	D	V	CDR3	DNA
TRBJ2-1	once	-	TRBV5-6	CASSSTTDRSWDNEQFF	TGTGCCAGCAGCTCTACTACCGACAGGAGCTGGGACAATGAGCAGTTCTTC
TRBJ2-1	-	TRBD2	TRBV29-1	CSVPGGAGSYNEQFF	TGCAGCGTGCCGGGGGGGGCCGGTTCCTACAATGAGCAGTTCTTC
TRBJ2-3	once	-	TRBV2	CASSDGDHTQYF	TGTGCCAGCAGTGACGGTGACCATACGCAGTATTTT
TRBJ1-6	-	-	TRBV15	CATSPGDSPLHF	TGTGCCACCAGCCCTGGGGATTCACCCCTCCACTTT
TRBJ2-5	few	-	TRBV2	CASSGLQGGETQYF	TGTGCCAGCAGTGGACTCCAGGGGGGCGAGACCCAGTACTTC
TRBJ2-3	-	TRBD1	TRBV29-1	CSVRTGGTDTQYF	TGCAGCGTTAGGACAGGGGGCACAGATACGCAGTATTTT
TRBJ1-1	-	-	TRBV5-6	CASSSRRQNSHTEAFF	TGTGCCAGCAGCTCCCGTAGACAGAACAGCCACACTGAAGCTTTCTTT
TRBJ2-5	-	TRBD1	TRBV7-2	CASSLGQGVLETQYF	TGTGCCAGCAGCCTCGGGCAGGGGGTTTTAGAGACCCAGTACTTC
TRBJ1-4	-	-	TRBV29-1	CSVEDRGTPEKLFF	TGCAGCGTTGAAGATCGGGGCACCCCGGAAAAACTGTTTTTT
TRBJ2-3	few	-	TRBV19	CASSMVRSSTDTQYF	TGTGCCAGTAGTATGGTACGGTCTAGCACAGATACGCAGTATTTT
TRBJ2-7	few	TRBD2	TRBV29-1	CSIRLAGSSYEQYF	TGCAGCATTCGACTAGCGGGGAGCTCCTACGAGCAGTACTTC
TRBJ1-4	-	-	TRBV27	CASSLLSPRDNEKLFF	TGTGCCAGCAGTTTATTGTCCCCTCGGGATAATGAAAAACTGTTTTTT
TRBJ2-5	-	TRBD1	TRBV5-1	CASSNGTGDGETQYF	TGCGCCAGCAGCAACGGGACAGGGGATGGAGAGACCCAGTACTTC
TRBJ1-1	-	-	TRBV30	CAWSLWGGIDTEAFF	TGTGCCTGGAGTCTCTGGGGCGGAATCGACACTGAAGCTTTCTTT
TRBJ2-7	-	-	TRBV29-1	CSARQNSYEQYF	TGCAGCGCTAGACAGAACTCCTACGAGCAGTACTTC
TRBJ1-6	few	-	TRBV21-1	CAGCGGSEIGSPLHF	TGTGCCGGATGCGGGGGTTCGGAAATTGGTTCACCCCTCCACTTT
TRBJ2-1	-	TRBD2	TRBV7-2	CASTRTGTSVSEQFF	TGTGCCAGCACTCGGACCGGGACTAGCGTTAGTGAGCAGTTCTTC
TRBJ2-3	-	-	TRBV30	CATHGGGGQYF	TGTGCCACCCACGGCGGGGGCGGACAGTATTTT
TRBJ1-1	-	-	TRBV30	CAWSVRGNTEAFF	TGTGCCTGGAGTGTACGCGGTAACACTGAAGCTTTCTTT
TRBJ1-2	few	-	TRBV9	CASSVAGDTGTRGYTF	TGTGCCAGCAGCGTAGCCGGGGACACAGGGACTAGGGGCTACACCTTC
TRBJ1-1	-	TRBD1	TRBV29-1	CSVVKIPGQGAFF	TGCAGCGTTGTCAAGATTCCGGGACAGGGTGCTTTCTTT
TRBJ2-2	few	-	TRBV29-1	CSVGAGTGELFF	TGCAGCGTTGGGGCTGGCACCGGGGAGCTGTTTTTT
TRBJ2-5	-	-	TRBV29-1	CSVEGLQGKETQYF	TGCAGCGTTGAAGGTTTACAGGGTAAAGAGACCCAGTACTTC
TRBJ2-5	few	-	TRBV5-1	CASSLAPQETQYF	TGCGCCAGCAGCTTGGCCCCCCAAGAGACCCAGTACTTC
TRBJ2-1	-	-	TRBV5-1	CASSFENEQFF	TGCGCCAGCAGCTTTGAGAATGAGCAGTTCTTC
TRBJ1-4	few	-	TRBV6-4	CASSSVRGEKLFF	TGTGCCAGCAGTTCAGTGAGGGGCGAAAAACTGTTTTTT
TRBJ1-2	-	-	TRBV5-6	CASSLSAEPYYGYTF	TGTGCCAGCAGCTTGTCTGCGGAGCCCTACTATGGCTACACCTTC
TRBJ2-7	-	-	TRBV29-1	CSVERWNEQYF	TGCAGCGTTGAGCGTTGGAATGAGCAGTACTTC
TRBJ1-5	once	-	TRBV29-1	CSVLVGTNQPQHF	TGCAGCGTCCTCGTCGGTACCAATCAGCCCCAGCATTTT
TRBJ2-7	-	-	TRBV9	CASSVGGGEQYF	TGTGCCAGCAGCGTAGGAGGGGGCGAGCAGTACTTC
TRBJ2-5	many	-	TRBV15	CATSRGVQGPGAQYF	TGTGCCACCAGCAGAGGGGTGCAGGGTCCGGGGGCCCAGTACTTC
TRBJ1-2	once	-	TRBV30	CAWSEIPGGYTF	TGTGCCTGGAGTGAGATCCCGGGGGGCTACACCTTC
TRBJ2-2	-	TRBD1	TRBV11-2	CASRHWTGPTGELFF	TGTGCCAGCAGACATTGGACAGGGCCCACCGGGGAGCTGTTTTTT
TRBJ1-1	-	-	TRBV7-9	CASSLVSGTTEAFF	TGTGCCAGCAGCTTAGTTAGCGGAACCACTGAAGCTTTCTTT
TRBJ1-5	-	TRBD1	TRBV5-1	CASSAGTGGSAQHF	TGCGCCAGCAGCGCCGGGACAGGGGGTTCGGCCCAGCATTTT
TRBJ2-1	-	TRBD1	TRBV18	CASSPPATGVKNEQFF	TGTGCCAGCTCACCACCGGCGACAGGGGTGAAGAATGAGCAGTTCTTC
TRBJ2-2	few	-	TRBV4-1	CASSQAGGDPRTGELFF	TGCGCCAGCAGCCAAGCCGGCGGGGACCCGAGAACCGGGGAGCTGTTTTTT
TRBJ1-5	-	TRBD1	TRBV29-1	CSVGPLDRAHQPQHF	TGCAGCGTTGGACCCCTCGACAGGGCCCATCAGCCCCAGCATTTT
TRBJ1-2	-	-	TRBV4-1	CASSQELTNYGYTF	TGCGCCAGCAGCCAAGAACTGACTAACTATGGCTACACCTTC
TRBJ2-3	-	TRBD1	TRBV29-1	CSVATGAVTDTQYF	TGCAGCGTCGCCACAGGGGCGGTCACAGATACGCAGTATTTT
TRBJ2-7	-	-	TRBV6-6	CASRNPLYEQYF	TGTGCCAGCAGAAATCCCCTCTACGAGCAGTACTTC
TRBJ2-1	-	-	TRBV11-3	CASSSVNGNEQFF	TGTGCCAGCAGCTCCGTCAACGGAAATGAGCAGTTCTTC
TRBJ2-7	-	TRBD2	TRBV7-2	CASSLTSGYEQYF	TGTGCCAGCAGCTTGACTAGCGGGTACGAGCAGTACTTC
TRBJ2-1	-	-	TRBV5-4	CASSFTGTADNEQFF	TGTGCCAGCAGCTTCACCGGGACGGCAGACAATGAGCAGTTCTTC
TRBJ1-2	few	-	TRBV7-9	CASSFGETNYGYTF	TGTGCCAGCAGCTTCGGAGAGACTAACTATGGCTACACCTTC
TRBJ2-2	-	-	TRBV29-1	CSVGLGASTGELFF	TGCAGCGTTGGTCTGGGGGCGAGCACCGGGGAGCTGTTTTTT
TRBJ1-2	once	-	TRBV27	CASSSTGSGYTF	TGTGCCAGCAGTTCGACAGGCAGTGGCTACACCTTC
TRBJ2-1	-	-	TRBV30	CAWSTGREQFF	TGTGCCTGGAGTACAGGGCGGGAGCAGTTCTTC
TRBJ1-6	-	TRBD1	TRBV7-2	CASSLVGQGNSPLHF	TGTGCCAGCAGCTTAGTGGGACAGGGTAATTCACCCCTCCACTTT
TRBJ1-2	few	-	TRBV6-1	CASSPQGKGGYTF	TGTGCCAGCAGTCCCCAAGGGAAGGGTGGCTACACCTTC
TRBJ2-1	-	TRBD2	TRBV29-1	CSVASGGSSYNEQFF	TGCAGCGTCGCGTCCGGGGGGAGCTCCTACAATGAGCAGTTCTTC
TRBJ1-1	-	TRBD1	TRBV7-9	CASSPQGSTEAFF	TGTGCCAGCAGCCCACAGGGGAGCACTGAAGCTTTCTTT
TRBJ2-7	-	-	TRBV29-1	CSVGWGSYEQYF	TGCAGCGTTGGTTGGGGGTCCTACGAGCAGTACTTC
TRBJ1-5	-	-	TRBV30	CAWSVQDNQPQHF	TGTGCCTGGAGTGTACAGGACAATCAGCCCCAGCATTTT
TRBJ2-2	-	TRBD1	TRBV29-1	CSVAGGAGTGELFF	TGCAGCGTTGCAGGGGGCGCGGGCACCGGGGAGCTGTTTTTT
TRBJ1-6	few	-	TRBV5-1	CASSLGTQSASPLHF	TGCGCCAGCAGCTTGGGGACACAGTCGGCCTCACCCCTCCACTTT